The entry below describes one TCR beta chain. Its antigen remains unknown. Produced via immunoSEQ multiplex PCR; TCRdb's table is partial and in-frame only. The sample carries about 180,000 clones, about 86% recorded once. The data originate from a study of T cell responses to AZD1222 COVID-19 vaccine. The study's findings and limits: All repertoire sampling was performed exclusively after the peak T cell response. As reported, nearly half of all spike-specific TCRs target variant regions that are unmutated. With two AZD1222 doses given, Spike-specific TCR breadth and depth both rose.

After removal of 2 bases from V and 7 bases from J, the junction contained 6 bases not matched to a gene. Per germline, CDR1 ENHRY and CDR2 SYGVKD. CDR3 length equals 15 residues. The origin of this receptor is an adult who received the AZD1222 COVID-19 vaccine. This chain joins TRBV10-3 and TRBJ2-3; the match to TRBD2 covers 10 bases. The sequencing here drew on peripheral blood, taken 28 days after the second AZD1222 dose. CDR3 region: CAISEPSGGANTQYF. CDR3 coding DNA: TGTGCCATCAGTGAGCCCAGCGGGGGGGCCAATACGCAGTATTTT.